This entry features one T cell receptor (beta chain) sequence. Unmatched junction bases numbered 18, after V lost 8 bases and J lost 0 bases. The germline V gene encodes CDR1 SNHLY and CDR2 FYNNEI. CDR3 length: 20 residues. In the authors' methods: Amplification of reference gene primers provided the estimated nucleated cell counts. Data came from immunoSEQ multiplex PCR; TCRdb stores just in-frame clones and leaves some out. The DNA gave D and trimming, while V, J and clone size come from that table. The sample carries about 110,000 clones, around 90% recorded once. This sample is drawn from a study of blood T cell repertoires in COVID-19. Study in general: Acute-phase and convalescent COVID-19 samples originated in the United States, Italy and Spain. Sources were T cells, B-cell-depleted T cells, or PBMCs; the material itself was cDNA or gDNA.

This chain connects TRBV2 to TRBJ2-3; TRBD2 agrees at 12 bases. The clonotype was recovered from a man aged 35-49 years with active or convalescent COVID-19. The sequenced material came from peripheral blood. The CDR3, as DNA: TGTGCCAGCTGGGGCCGCCGAAGGACTAGCGGGACCCCTAGCACAGATACGCAGTATTTT. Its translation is CASWGRRRTSGTPSTDTQYF.